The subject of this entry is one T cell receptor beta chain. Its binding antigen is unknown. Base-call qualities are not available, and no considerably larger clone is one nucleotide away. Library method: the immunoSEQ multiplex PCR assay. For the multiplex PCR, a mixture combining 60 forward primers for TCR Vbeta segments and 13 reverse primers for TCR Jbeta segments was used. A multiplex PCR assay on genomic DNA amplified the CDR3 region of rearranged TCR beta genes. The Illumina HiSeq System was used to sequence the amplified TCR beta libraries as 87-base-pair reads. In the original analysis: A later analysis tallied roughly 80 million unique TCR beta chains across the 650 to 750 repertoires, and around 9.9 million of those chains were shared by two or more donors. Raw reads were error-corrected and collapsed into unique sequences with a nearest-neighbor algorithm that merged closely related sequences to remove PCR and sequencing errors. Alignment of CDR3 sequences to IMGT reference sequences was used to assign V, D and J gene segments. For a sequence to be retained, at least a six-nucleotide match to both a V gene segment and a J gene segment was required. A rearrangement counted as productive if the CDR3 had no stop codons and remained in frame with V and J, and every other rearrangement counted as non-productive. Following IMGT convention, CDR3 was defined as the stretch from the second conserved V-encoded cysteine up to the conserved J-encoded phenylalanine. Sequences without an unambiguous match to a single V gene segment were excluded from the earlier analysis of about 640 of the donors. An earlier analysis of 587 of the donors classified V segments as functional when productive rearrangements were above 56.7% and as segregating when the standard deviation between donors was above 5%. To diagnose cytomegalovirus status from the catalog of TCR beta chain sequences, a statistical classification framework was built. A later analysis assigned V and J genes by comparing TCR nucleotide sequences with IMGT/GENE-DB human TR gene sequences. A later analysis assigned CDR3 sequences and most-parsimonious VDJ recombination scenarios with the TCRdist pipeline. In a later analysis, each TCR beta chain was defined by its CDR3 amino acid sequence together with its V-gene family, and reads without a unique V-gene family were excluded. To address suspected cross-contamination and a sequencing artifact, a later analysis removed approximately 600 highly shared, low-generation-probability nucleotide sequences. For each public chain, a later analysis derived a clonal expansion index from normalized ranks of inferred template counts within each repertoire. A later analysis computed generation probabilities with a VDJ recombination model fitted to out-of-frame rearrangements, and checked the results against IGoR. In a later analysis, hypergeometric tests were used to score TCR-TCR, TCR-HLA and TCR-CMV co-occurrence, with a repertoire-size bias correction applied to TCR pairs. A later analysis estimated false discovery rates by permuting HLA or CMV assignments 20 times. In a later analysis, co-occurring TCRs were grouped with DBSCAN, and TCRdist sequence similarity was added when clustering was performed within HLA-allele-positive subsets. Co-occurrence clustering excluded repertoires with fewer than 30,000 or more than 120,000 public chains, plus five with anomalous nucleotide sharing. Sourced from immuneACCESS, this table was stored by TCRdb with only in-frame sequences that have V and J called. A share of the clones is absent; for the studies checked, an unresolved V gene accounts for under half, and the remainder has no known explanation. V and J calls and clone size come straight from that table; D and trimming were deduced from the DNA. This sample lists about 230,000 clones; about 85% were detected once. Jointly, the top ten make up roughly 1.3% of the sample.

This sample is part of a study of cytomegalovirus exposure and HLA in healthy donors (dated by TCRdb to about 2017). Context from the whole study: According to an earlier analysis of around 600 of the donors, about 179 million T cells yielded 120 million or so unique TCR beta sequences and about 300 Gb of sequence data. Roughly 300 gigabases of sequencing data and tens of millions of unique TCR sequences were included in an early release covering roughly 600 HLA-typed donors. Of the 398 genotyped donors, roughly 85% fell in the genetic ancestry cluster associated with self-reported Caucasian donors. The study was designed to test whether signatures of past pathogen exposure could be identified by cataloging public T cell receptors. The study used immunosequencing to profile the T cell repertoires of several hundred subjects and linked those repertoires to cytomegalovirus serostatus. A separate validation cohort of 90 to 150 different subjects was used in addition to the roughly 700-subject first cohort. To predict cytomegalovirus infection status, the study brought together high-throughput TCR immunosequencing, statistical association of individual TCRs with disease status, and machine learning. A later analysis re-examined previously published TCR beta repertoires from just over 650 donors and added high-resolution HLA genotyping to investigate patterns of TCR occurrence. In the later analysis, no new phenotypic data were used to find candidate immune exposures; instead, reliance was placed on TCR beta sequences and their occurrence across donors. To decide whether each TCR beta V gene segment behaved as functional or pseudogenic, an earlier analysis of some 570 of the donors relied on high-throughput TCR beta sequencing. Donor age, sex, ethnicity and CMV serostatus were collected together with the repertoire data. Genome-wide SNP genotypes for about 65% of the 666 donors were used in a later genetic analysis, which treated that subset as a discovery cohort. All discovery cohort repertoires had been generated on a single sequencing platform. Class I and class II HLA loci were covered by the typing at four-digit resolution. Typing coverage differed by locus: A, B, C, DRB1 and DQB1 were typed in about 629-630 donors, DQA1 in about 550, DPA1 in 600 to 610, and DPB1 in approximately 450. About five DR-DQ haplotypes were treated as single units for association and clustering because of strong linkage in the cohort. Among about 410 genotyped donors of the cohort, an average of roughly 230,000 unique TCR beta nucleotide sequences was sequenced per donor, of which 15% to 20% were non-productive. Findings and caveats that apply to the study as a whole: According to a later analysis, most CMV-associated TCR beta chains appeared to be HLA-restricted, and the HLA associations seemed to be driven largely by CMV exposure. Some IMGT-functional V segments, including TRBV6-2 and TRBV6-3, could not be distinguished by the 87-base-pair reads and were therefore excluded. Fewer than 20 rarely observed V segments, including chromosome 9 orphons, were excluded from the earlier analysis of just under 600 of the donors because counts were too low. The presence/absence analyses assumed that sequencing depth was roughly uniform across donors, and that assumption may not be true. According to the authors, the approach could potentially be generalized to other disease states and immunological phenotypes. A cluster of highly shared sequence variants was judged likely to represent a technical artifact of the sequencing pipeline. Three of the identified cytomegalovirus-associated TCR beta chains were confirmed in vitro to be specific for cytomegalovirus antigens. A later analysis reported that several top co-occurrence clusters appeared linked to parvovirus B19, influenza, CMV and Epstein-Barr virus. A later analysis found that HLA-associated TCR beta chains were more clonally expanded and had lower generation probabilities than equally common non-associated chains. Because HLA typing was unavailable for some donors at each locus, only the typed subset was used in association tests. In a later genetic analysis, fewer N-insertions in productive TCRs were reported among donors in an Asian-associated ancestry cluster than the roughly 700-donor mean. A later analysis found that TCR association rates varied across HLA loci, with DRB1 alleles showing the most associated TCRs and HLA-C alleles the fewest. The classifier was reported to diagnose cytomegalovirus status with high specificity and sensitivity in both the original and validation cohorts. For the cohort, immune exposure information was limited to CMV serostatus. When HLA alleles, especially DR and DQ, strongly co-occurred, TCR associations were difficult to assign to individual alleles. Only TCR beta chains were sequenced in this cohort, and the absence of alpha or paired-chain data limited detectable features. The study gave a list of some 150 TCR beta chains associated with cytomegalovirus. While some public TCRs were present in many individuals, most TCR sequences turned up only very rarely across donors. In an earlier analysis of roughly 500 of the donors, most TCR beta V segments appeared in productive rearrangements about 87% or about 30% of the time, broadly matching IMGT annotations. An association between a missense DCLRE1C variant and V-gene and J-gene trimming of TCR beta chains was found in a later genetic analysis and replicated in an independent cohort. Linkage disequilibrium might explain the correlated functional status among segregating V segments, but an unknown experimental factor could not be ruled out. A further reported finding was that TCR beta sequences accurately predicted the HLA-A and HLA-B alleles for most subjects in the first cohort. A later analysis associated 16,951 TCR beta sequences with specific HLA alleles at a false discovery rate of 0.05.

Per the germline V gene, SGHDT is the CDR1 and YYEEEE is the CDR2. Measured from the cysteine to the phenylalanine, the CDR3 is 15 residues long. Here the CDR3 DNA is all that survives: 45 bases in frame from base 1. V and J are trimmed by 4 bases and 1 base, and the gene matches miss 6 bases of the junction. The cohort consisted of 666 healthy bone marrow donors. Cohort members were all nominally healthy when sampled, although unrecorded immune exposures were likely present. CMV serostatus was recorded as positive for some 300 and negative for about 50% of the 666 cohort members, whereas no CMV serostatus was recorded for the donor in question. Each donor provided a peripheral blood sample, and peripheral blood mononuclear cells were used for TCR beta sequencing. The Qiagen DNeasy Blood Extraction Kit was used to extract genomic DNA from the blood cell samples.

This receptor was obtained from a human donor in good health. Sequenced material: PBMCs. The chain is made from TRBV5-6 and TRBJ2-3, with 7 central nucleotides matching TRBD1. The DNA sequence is TGTGCCAGCAGCCCGGCTGGGACAGGCACAGATACGCAGTATTTT. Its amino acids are CASSPAGTGTDTQYF.